A single sample gave rise to the 3 T cell receptor beta chains below, sequenced in a study of a mutant IDH1 vaccine in newly diagnosed glioma. Their specific antigens are unknown. Assay used: immunoSEQ multiplex PCR; TCRdb lists only in-frame clones, some missing. The data show roughly 45,000 clones, 84% seen once. The time point denotes: week 23, last vaccination. Each dose delivered 300 ug of mutant IDH1 20-mer peptide subcutaneously with imiquimod. Sample: PBMCs, taken from a glioma patient whose treatment included an IDH1 peptide vaccine. The receptors stem from a woman between 18 and 29 years old with glioma. Some clones in this sample may be carry-over from other donors' samples.

The chain is built from TRBV4-1 and TRBJ2-3; D is possibly TRBD1 (6 bases). The CDR3 extends over 15 amino acids. The V end lost 4 bases, the J end lost 0 bases, and 11 bases lay between the germline ends. In germline, CDR1 is MGHRA, CDR2 YSYEKL. The CDR3 nucleotides read TGCGCCAGCAGCCTCGGCAGGGGTAGCACAGATACGCAGTATTTT. As protein: CASSLGRGSTDTQYF.

The rearrangement uses TRBV21-1 and TRBJ1-2. TRBV21-1 is designated a pseudogene. This CDR3 is 14 amino acids long. The CDR3 coding sequence is TGTGCCAGCAGCAAAGCCCCAGCCCGCTATGGCTACACCTTC. Amino acids: CASSKAPARYGYTF.

V is TRBV5-1 and J is TRBJ1-1; D is undetermined. The CDR3 consists of 17 residues. Trimming removed 4 bases at V and 0 bases at J, with 19 bases between. CDR1 is SGHRS and CDR2 is YFSETQ in the germline V gene. CDR3 amino acids: CASSTPSRRDMNTEAFF. The CDR3 coding sequence is TGCGCCAGCAGCACTCCTTCGAGGAGAGATATGAACACTGAAGCTTTCTTT.